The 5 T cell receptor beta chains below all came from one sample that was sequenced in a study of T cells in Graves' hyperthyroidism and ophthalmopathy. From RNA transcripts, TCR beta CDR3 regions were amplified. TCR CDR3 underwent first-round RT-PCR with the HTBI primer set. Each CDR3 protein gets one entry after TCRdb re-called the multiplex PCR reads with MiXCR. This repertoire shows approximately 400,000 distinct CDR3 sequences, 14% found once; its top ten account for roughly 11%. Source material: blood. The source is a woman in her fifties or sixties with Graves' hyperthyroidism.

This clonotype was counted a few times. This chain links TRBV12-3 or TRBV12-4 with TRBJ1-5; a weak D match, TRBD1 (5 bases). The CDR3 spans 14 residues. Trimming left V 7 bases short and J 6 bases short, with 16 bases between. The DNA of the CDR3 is TGTGCCAGCACCGCCCCGGGGGGTGGTCAGCCCCAGCATTTT. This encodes CASTAPGGGQPQHF.

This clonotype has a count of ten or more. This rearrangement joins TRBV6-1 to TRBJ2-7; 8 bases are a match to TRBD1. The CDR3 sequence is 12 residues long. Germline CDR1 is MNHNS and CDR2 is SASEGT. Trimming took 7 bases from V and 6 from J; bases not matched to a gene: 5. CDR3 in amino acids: CASMRTGLEQYF. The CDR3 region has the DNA TGTGCCAGCATGCGGACAGGGCTCGAGCAGTACTTC.

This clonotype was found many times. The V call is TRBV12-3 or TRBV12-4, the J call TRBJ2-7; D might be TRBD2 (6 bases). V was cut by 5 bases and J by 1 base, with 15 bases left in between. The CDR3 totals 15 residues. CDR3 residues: CASSPRLVLSYEQYF. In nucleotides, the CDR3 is TGTGCCAGCAGTCCTAGACTAGTTCTATCCTACGAGCAGTACTTC.

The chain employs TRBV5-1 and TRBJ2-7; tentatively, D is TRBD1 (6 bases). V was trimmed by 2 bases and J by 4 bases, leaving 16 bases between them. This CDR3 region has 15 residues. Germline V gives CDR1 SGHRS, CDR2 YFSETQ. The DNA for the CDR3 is TGCGCCAGCAGCTTTTCAGTACAGGGTAATTACGAGCAGTACTTC. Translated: CASSFSVQGNYEQYF.

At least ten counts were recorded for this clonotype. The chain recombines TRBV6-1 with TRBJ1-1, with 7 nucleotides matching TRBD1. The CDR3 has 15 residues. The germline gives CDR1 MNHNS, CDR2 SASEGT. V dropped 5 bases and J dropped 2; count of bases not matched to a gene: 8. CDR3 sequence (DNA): TGTGCCAGCAGTACCTGGGACAGTGAAAACACTGAAGCTTTCTTT. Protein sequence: CASSTWDSENTEAFF.